This T cell receptor beta chain was documented in a study of post-analysis software for immune sequencing data. Prepared TCR beta cDNA libraries contained unique molecular identifiers. Each CDR3 protein is one row after TCRdb ran MiXCR on the PCR reads. The sample includes 180,000 or so distinct CDR3 sequences, 25% to 35% of them seen just once. Notes on the study in general: Five or six TRBV segments, including TRBV5-6, TRBV5-1 and TRBV20-1, were more frequent in patients than controls. Versus controls, multiple sclerosis patients showed significantly lower diversity (normalized Chao1).

The table lists this clonotype with a few counts. Its specificity is unknown. This CDR3 has 14 residues. The germline V gene encodes CDR1 LGHDT and CDR2 YNNKEL (reference sequence). The V and J ends lost 5 bases and 3 bases respectively, with 13 bases between them. The sequence came from a girl aged 2 to 17 with multiple sclerosis. Sequenced input: blood. The chain links TRBV3-1 to TRBJ1-1; tentatively, D is TRBD1 (6 bases). In nucleotides, the CDR3 is TGTGCCAGCAGCATACAGGGTAGGGACACTGAAGCTTTCTTT. This codes for CASSIQGRDTEAFF.